This TCR beta chain stems from a study of vaccination and CD4 T cells after COVID-19. Study-wide background: Six males and four females, two of them Hispanic, were enrolled as convalescents.

As for this clonotype: What it binds is unknown.

Cultured CD4+ T-cell DNA underwent Oncomine TCR Beta short-read sequencing. Each CDR3 protein gets one entry after TCRdb re-called the PCR reads with MiXCR. The data contain 7,000 or so distinct CDR3 sequences, around 41% of them singletons. Germline-derived CDR1 and CDR2 are LNHDA and SQIVND (reference sequence). Trimming removed 8 bases from V and 1 base from J, with 10 bases in between. The CDR3 spans 13 residues. Study-level points and caveats: The study found that a median about 87% of reactive clones in convalescent patients appeared only post-vaccination. Convalescent patients displayed spike mono-reactivity in 304 of 307 vaccine-specific clones.

Treatment specified: approximately nine-day PBMC culture with coronavirus spike peptide pools or control peptides (ViraFEST assay). The unexposed donor's CD4+ T cells were collected before the COVID-19 pandemic (2011-2018). Medium was half-exchanged with fresh IL-2 medium on days 3 and 7. The genes are TRBV19 and TRBJ2-3, with D perhaps matching TRBD1 (6 bases). Sequencing was carried out using CD4+ T cells from blood, cultured in vitro. The receptor comes from a human donor in good health. DNA of the CDR3: TGTGCCAGTCGACGACAGGGCACAGATACGCAGTATTTT. Protein sequence: CASRRQGTDTQYF.